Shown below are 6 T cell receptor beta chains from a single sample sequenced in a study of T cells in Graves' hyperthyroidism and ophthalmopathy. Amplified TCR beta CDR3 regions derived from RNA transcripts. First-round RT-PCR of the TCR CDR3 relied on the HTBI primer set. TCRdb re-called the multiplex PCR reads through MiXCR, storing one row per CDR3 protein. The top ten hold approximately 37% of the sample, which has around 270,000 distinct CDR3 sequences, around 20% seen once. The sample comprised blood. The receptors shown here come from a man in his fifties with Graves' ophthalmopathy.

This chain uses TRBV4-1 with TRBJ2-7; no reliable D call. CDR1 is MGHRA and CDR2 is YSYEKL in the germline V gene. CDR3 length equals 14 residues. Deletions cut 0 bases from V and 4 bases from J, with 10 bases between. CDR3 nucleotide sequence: TGCGCCAGCAGCCAAGATCCACGAGGTTACGAGCAGTACTTC. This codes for CASSQDPRGYEQYF.

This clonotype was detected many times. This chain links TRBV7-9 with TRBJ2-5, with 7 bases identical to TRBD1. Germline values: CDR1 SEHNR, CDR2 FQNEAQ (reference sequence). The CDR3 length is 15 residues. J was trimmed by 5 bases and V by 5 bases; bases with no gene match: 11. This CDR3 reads CASSTAPDREETQYF. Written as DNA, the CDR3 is TGTGCCAGCAGCACCGCCCCTGACAGGGAGGAGACCCAGTACTTC.

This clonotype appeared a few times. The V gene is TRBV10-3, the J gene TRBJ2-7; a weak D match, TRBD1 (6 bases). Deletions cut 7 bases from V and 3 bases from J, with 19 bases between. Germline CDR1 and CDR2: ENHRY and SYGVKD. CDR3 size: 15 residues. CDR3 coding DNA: TGTGCCATCACCCCGCTGGGGGCCCTATACTACGAGCAGTACTTC. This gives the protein CAITPLGALYYEQYF.

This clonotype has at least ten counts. For the CDR3, the DNA is TGTGCCAGCAGTCGAACTAGCGGGAGGGCCGACAATGAGCAGTTCTTC. It translates to CASSRTSGRADNEQFF. The chain has TRBV28 and TRBJ2-1; 13 bases are shared with TRBD2. Germline-derived CDR1 and CDR2 are MDHEN and SYDVKM. This CDR3 spans 16 amino acids. Trimming at V came to 5 bases and at J to 5 bases, leaving 6 bases not matched to a gene.

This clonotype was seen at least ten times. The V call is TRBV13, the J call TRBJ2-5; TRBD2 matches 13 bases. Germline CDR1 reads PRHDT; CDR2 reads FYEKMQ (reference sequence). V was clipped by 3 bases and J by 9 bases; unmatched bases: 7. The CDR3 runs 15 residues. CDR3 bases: TGTGCCAGCAGCTTCAGGACTAGCGGGGGTGGGGCCCAGTACTTC. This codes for CASSFRTSGGGAQYF.

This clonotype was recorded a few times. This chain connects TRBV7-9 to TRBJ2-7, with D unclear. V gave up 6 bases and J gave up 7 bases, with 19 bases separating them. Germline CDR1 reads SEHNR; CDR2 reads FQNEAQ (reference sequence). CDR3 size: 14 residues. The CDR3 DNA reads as TGTGCCAGCAGTTCTCCCTCGGGTAGCAGTGAGCAGTACTTC. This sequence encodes CASSSPSGSSEQYF.